These 12 T cell receptor beta chains came from one sample sequenced in a study of T cells in Graves' hyperthyroidism and ophthalmopathy. RNA transcripts served as the template for amplifying TCR beta CDR3 regions. HTBI primers drove first-round RT-PCR of the TCR CDR3. TCRdb re-analysed the multiplex PCR reads in MiXCR, keeping a single row per CDR3 protein. The table has 350,000 or so distinct CDR3 sequences, around a sixth seen once. The sample was blood. These receptor sequences come from a woman between 45 and 60 years old with Graves' hyperthyroidism.

The V call is TRBV7-2, the J call TRBJ1-3; no reliable D call. Germline CDR1 reads SGHTA; CDR2 reads FQGNSA. Trimming left V 3 bases short and J 0 bases short, with 12 bases between. This CDR3 has 16 residues. In DNA form, the CDR3 reads TGTGCCAGCAGCTTCGGGCAGCCCCACTCTGGAAACACCATATATTTT. It specifies CASSFGQPHSGNTIYF.

A few counts support this clonotype. This chain connects TRBV6-1 to TRBJ2-5; D remains ambiguous. Germline CDR1 is MNHNS and CDR2 is SASEGT. V was clipped by 5 bases and J by 9 bases, with 10 bases between them. This CDR3 region has 11 residues. The CDR3 spells CASSPWGSQYF. CDR3 DNA: TGTGCCAGCAGTCCTTGGGGTTCCCAGTACTTC.

This clonotype was seen repeatedly, ten times or more. The chain has TRBV3-1 and TRBJ1-1, with 7 nucleotides matching TRBD1. The V and J ends lost 3 bases and 0 bases, in that order; junction bases with no gene match: 7. The CDR3 runs to 16 residues. Germline V gene lookup returns CDR1 LGHDT and CDR2 YNNKEL (reference sequence). The chain's CDR3 is CASSHLKGAMNTEAFF. The CDR3 DNA reads TGTGCCAGCAGCCATCTTAAGGGGGCCATGAACACTGAAGCTTTCTTT.

CDR3: CASSRPGGLYNEQFF. CDR3 DNA: TGTGCCAGCAGCCGTCCAGGAGGGCTATACAATGAGCAGTTCTTC. This chain links TRBV7-2 with TRBJ2-1; D is possibly TRBD2 (6 bases). The CDR3 has 15 residues. V shed 5 bases and J shed 4 bases, with 15 bases lying between them. Germline V gene lookup returns CDR1 SGHTA and CDR2 FQGNSA. The variable domain in full, with the rest retrieved from reference TRBV7-2 and TRBJ2-1, is GAGVSQSPSNKVTEKGKDVELRCDPISGHTALYWYRQSLGQGLEFLIYFQGNSAPDKSGLPSDRFSAERTGGSVSTLTIQRTQQEDSAVYLCASSRPGGLYNEQFFGPGTRLTVL.

The sample holds a few counts of this clonotype. The chain joins TRBV20-1 to TRBJ2-2; TRBD1 matches 10 bases. Unmatched junction bases numbered 8, after V lost 4 bases and J lost 6 bases. The CDR3 extends over 15 amino acids. Germline CDR1 reads DFQATT; CDR2 reads SNEGSKA (reference sequence). The CDR3 nucleotides are TGCAGTGCTAATGCCGGGACAGGGGATCCCGGGGAGCTGTTTTTT. Its protein product is CSANAGTGDPGELFF.

At least ten counts were recorded for this clonotype. The V and J genes are TRBV28 and TRBJ2-5; 7 bases line up with TRBD2. Trimming cost V 5 bases and J 5 bases; bases outside gene matches: 8. The CDR3 is 14 residues long. CDR1 is MDHEN, CDR2 SYDVKM, per germline. Here the CDR3 reads CASSAGDKRETQYF. CDR3 nucleotides: TGTGCCAGCAGTGCGGGGGATAAGAGGGAGACCCAGTACTTC.

V gene TRBV18 combines with J gene TRBJ2-7, with D perhaps TRBD1 (6 bases). This CDR3 comprises 14 residues. V was shortened by 3 bases and J by 3 bases, with 12 bases between the two germline ends. Per germline, CDR1 KGHSH and CDR2 LQKENI. The DNA for the CDR3 is TGTGCCAGCTCACCCCAGGGGTTGGACTACGAGCAGTACGTC. It translates to CASSPQGLDYEQYV.

This clonotype was observed at least ten times. The chain combines TRBV6-1 with TRBJ1-1; 7 nucleotides agree with TRBD1. There are 14 residues in the CDR3. Germline V gene data show CDR1 as MNHNS and CDR2 as SASEGT. V dropped 0 bases and J dropped 9; count of bases not matched to a gene: 7. This CDR3 reads CASSEASRDSKAFF. Written as DNA, the CDR3 is TGTGCCAGCAGTGAAGCCTCGCGGGACAGTAAAGCTTTCTTT.

The chain couples TRBV15 to TRBJ1-2, with D unresolved. The CDR3 is 15 residues long. Germline lookup yields CDR1 LNHNV and CDR2 YYDKDF (reference sequence). The ends were cut back, 0 bases at V and 5 bases at J, with 13 bases in the middle. CDR3 protein: CATSRDRSRSYGYTF. The CDR3, as DNA: TGTGCCACCAGCAGAGACAGATCACGATCTTATGGCTACACCTTC.

A few counts support this clonotype. This rearrangement joins TRBV3-1 to TRBJ2-1; D not certain. CDR3 length: 12 amino acids. With 1 base removed from V and 15 bases from J, the gap between germline ends came to 13 bases. From germline, CDR1 is LGHDT and CDR2 YNNKEL (reference sequence). The CDR3 is CASSQGPEARFF. CDR3 coding DNA: TGTGCCAGCAGCCAAGGGCCCGAAGCAAGGTTCTTC.

This clonotype was seen many times. In DNA form, the CDR3 reads TGCAGTGCAAACCGGGACTACAACTCCCTCTACAATGAGCAGTTCTTC. Protein product: CSANRDYNSLYNEQFF. This chain links TRBV20-1 with TRBJ2-1; 7 bases match TRBD2. The germline CDR1 and CDR2 sequences are DFQATT and SNEGSKA (reference sequence). Losses at the gene ends were 6 bases for V and 3 bases for J; bases not matched to a gene: 14. This CDR3 contains 16 residues.

The V call is TRBV20-1, the J call TRBJ1-2; D is unclear. V was clipped by 6 bases and J by 6 bases, with 17 bases between them. CDR3 length: 13 residues. Germline-derived CDR1 and CDR2 are DFQATT and SNEGSKA (reference sequence). The CDR3 nucleotides are TGCAGTGCCCTACCGAAGGAGGGCAATGGCTACACCTTC. Translating gives CSALPKEGNGYTF.